What follows are 4 T cell receptor beta chains derived from one specimen sequenced in a study of T cell clonality in common variable immunodeficiency. Only in-frame clones appear in the TCRdb table, and some are missing; sequencing was by immunoSEQ multiplex PCR. Recorded here are about 47,000 clones, none singletons. The sequenced sample was peripheral blood mononuclear cells. These receptors were collected from a person aged 18 to 69 in good health.

Many counts were recorded for this clone. The sequenced CDR3 bases are TGTGCCAGTAGTGTGGGACAGGGGGTAATTGTTGGC. It specifies CASSVGQGVIVG. The entire CDR3 sequence reads CASSVGQGVIVGYTF. The chain carries TRBV19 and TRBJ1-2; TRBD1 matches 11 bases. The read terminates 3 residues before the CDR3 end, so the remaining end is supplied by the germline J gene. This CDR3 comprises 15 residues. The V gene's germline CDR1 is LNHDA and CDR2 SQIVND (reference sequence). Germline trimming cut 5 bases from V and 7 bases from J; bases unmatched to any gene: 9.

This clone was found a few times. This likely traces to a read error, being one base from a far larger clone. The CDR3 extends 3 residues past the end of the read, so its final part is completed from the germline J gene. The chain is built from TRBV19 and TRBJ2-1; D might be TRBD2 (5 bases). V was pared by 2 bases and J by 3 bases, with 11 bases between. Germline V gene lookup returns CDR1 LNHDA and CDR2 SQIVND (reference sequence). The CDR3 spans 15 residues. Partial CDR3 DNA: TGTGCCAGTAGTATAATAGCGAAAGACTACAATGAG. Protein product: CASSIIAKDYNE. The CDR3 as a whole reads CASSIIAKDYNEQFF.

This clone has at least ten counts. Read sequence stops 3 residues before the CDR3 end, and the germline J gene provides the missing end. The chain is built from TRBV5-1 and TRBJ1-1; TRBD1 agrees at 7 bases. In germline, CDR1 is SGHRS, CDR2 YFSETQ. The CDR3 runs to 16 residues. Germline trimming cut 1 base from V and 2 bases from J; bases unmatched to any gene: 8. The DNA read from the CDR3 is TGCGCCAGCAGCTTGATAGGGGGCGAAATTAACACTGAA. Translation gives CASSLIGGEINTE. The full CDR3 sequence reads CASSLIGGEINTEAFF. Supplemented by reference TRBV5-1 and TRBJ1-1, the full variable domain reads KAGVTQTPRYLIKTRGQQVTLSCSPISGHRSVSWYQQTPGQGLQFLFEYFSETQRNKGNFPGRFSGRQFSNSRSEMNVSTLELGDSALYLCASSLIGGEINTEAFFGQGTRLTVV.

In this sample, this clone turned up many times. The sequenced fragment ends 3 residues before the CDR3 boundary, so the rest is inferred from the germline J gene. The chain couples TRBV10-3 to TRBJ1-1; 8 nucleotides match TRBD1. CDR3 length: 15 residues. Germline V CDR1 and CDR2: ENHRY, SYGVKD. The CDR3 DNA, read in part, is TGTGCCATCAGTGACCTCGGGACAGGACAATGGGAA. Its translation is CAISDLGTGQWE. The entire CDR3 reads CAISDLGTGQWEAFF.